The 25 T cell receptor beta chains in this list originate from one sample, sequenced in a study of CD8+ T cells in alopecia areata. Isolated RNA was reverse transcribed into cDNA used as the sequencing template. Clones were sequenced by immunoSEQ multiplex PCR, and TCRdb holds only the in-frame ones, with some missing. The repertoire holds just over 150,000 clones, approximately 65% seen once, with roughly 0.91% in the top ten. Treatment here: oral pan-JAK inhibitor, 5-10 mg twice daily. The source material was CD4+ T cells sorted from blood, sampled at week 4, from a patient treated with tofacitinib. Receptors were obtained from a human donor with alopecia areata.

The chain uses TRBV11-2 and TRBJ2-5; 10 bases are a match to TRBD2. V lost 2 bases, J lost 1 base, and 4 bases stayed unmatched. The CDR3 is made up of 16 amino acids. Germline V lookup: CDR1 SGHAT, CDR2 FQNNGV. Here the CDR3 DNA reads TGTGCCAGCAGCTTAATAGTAGCGGGGGGCCAAGAGACCCAGTACTTC. Protein sequence: CASSLIVAGGQETQYF.

The chain recombines TRBV4-1 with TRBJ2-7; D remains ambiguous. Trimming pared 0 bases from V and 12 bases from J, leaving 9 bases between. CDR1 is MGHRA and CDR2 is YSYEKL in the germline V gene. The CDR3 covers 11 residues. CDR3: CASSQEGRRYF. CDR3 nucleotide sequence: TGCGCCAGCAGCCAAGAAGGCAGAAGGTACTTC.

J is TRBJ1-2 and V is TRBV29-1, with TRBD1 matching 7 bases. The CDR3 has 12 residues. Trimming cost V 7 bases and J 5 bases; bases outside gene matches: 7. CDR1 and CDR2 from the germline V gene are SQVTM and ANQGSEA. The CDR3 reads CSAIGQVYGYTF. CDR3 nucleotides: TGCAGCGCCATAGGACAGGTGTATGGCTACACCTTC. Filled out from reference TRBV29-1 and TRBJ1-2, the complete variable domain reads SAVISQKPSRDICQRGTSLTIQCQVDSQVTMMFWYRQQPGQSLTLIATANQGSEATYESGFVIDKFPISRPNLTFSTLTVSNMSPEDSSIYLCSAIGQVYGYTFGSGTRLTVV.

A single count supports this clone. The chain is built from TRBV29-1 and TRBJ2-3; D tentatively fits TRBD1 or TRBD2 (5 bases each). Trimming removed 7 bases at V and 0 bases at J, with 14 bases between. Germline V gives CDR1 SQVTM, CDR2 ANQGSEA. This CDR3 spans 14 amino acids. The CDR3 loop is CSGQVGESTDTQYF. CDR3 sequence (DNA): TGCAGCGGCCAAGTGGGGGAAAGCACAGATACGCAGTATTTT.

The chain is built from TRBV30 and TRBJ2-2; unclear D gene. The CDR3 totals 14 residues. CDR1 is GTSNPN, CDR2 SVGIG, per germline (reference sequence). Between the trimmed V and J ends, which lost 0 bases and 7 bases, there was a span of 12 bases. The CDR3 loop reads CAWSVKLDVGELFF. The CDR3 region has the DNA TGTGCCTGGAGTGTAAAATTAGATGTCGGGGAGCTGTTTTTT.

V is TRBV7-9 and J is TRBJ1-1; D is unresolved. Per the germline V gene, CDR1 is SEHNR and CDR2 is FQNEAQ (reference sequence). Trimming removed 6 bases from V and 0 bases from J, with 8 bases in between. The CDR3 has 13 amino acids. CDR3 DNA sequence: TGTGCCAGCAGGCCGGATTTGAACACTGAAGCTTTCTTT. It codes for CASRPDLNTEAFF.

This clone has only one observation. This chain's CDR3 is CASSYGGADTQYF. DNA of the CDR3: TGTGCCAGCAGTTACGGGGGAGCAGATACGCAGTATTTT. This sequence joins TRBV6-5 and TRBJ2-3; D possibly uses TRBD1 or TRBD2 (5 bases each). The length of the CDR3 is 13 residues. V dropped 2 bases and J dropped 4 bases, with 7 bases sitting between them. Germline CDR1 and CDR2: MNHEY and SVGAGI.

The V call is TRBV9, the J call TRBJ2-1, with D unclear. From germline, CDR1 is SGDLS and CDR2 YYNGEE. This CDR3 spans 18 amino acids. V was cut by 3 bases and J by 2 bases, with 21 bases left in between. In nucleotides, the CDR3 is TGTGCCAGCAGCGCCCCCCAACCACGTGGGTCCCCCTACAATGAGCAGTTCTTC. Its translation is CASSAPQPRGSPYNEQFF.

The sample holds a few counts of this clone. J is TRBJ2-1 and V is TRBV29-1; no firm D call. The V end was cut by 2 bases, the J end by 4 bases, with 6 bases between. From germline, CDR1 is SQVTM and CDR2 ANQGSEA. The CDR3 loop spans 12 amino acids. The CDR3 DNA sequence: TGCAGCGTTGAACCAGAATACAATGAGCAGTTCTTC. Its translation is CSVEPEYNEQFF.

This clone was recorded a few times. The gene calls are TRBV27 and TRBJ2-7; D remains ambiguous. CDR3 length equals 13 residues. V lost 5 bases to trimming and J lost 3 bases, with 11 bases between them. Germline CDR1 and CDR2: MNHEY and SMNVEV (reference sequence). This CDR3 is CASSVTPNYEQYF. CDR3 DNA sequence: TGTGCCAGCAGTGTGACTCCTAACTACGAGCAGTACTTC.

This clone was observed a few times. The chain uses TRBV7-2 and TRBJ2-3, with TRBD2 as a possible D gene (5 bases). Germline CDR1 SGHTA, CDR2 FQGNSA. This CDR3 comprises 14 residues. Trimming cost V 5 bases and J 9 bases, with 18 bases left between them. Here the CDR3 reads CASSATTSLRTQYF. The CDR3 coding sequence is TGTGCCAGCAGCGCGACTACCTCTCTGCGGACGCAGTATTTT.

The V call is TRBV21-1, the J call TRBJ2-5. TRBV21-1 is a recognized pseudogene. The CDR3 is 13 amino acids. CDR3 sequence reads: CASSKEIVETQYF. The CDR3 DNA sequence: TGTGCCAGCAGCAAAGAGATCGTTGAGACCCAGTACTTC.

This clone showed up just a few times. The same CDR3 arises from other DNA sequences in this sample as well. The V call is TRBV30, the J call TRBJ2-2; 8 bases are shared with TRBD2. The CDR3 covers 13 residues. V lost 0 bases, J lost 6 bases, and 0 bases stayed unmatched. Germline-derived CDR1 and CDR2 are GTSNPN and SVGIG (reference sequence). The CDR3 DNA is TGTGCCTGGAGTGTGGGACTAGCCGGGGAGCTGTTTTTT. Translating gives CAWSVGLAGELFF.

The chain carries TRBV30 and TRBJ2-4; the D is unclear. V was clipped by 7 bases and J by 3 bases, with 13 bases between them. The CDR3 has 13 residues. Germline values: CDR1 GTSNPN, CDR2 SVGIG (reference sequence). CDR3 sequence (DNA): TGTGCCTTTAGACGGAACGGCAAAAACATTCAGTACTTC. Translating gives CAFRRNGKNIQYF. The full variable domain, in which reference TRBV30 and TRBJ2-4 provide the parts outside the CDR3, is SQTIHQWPATLVQPVGSPLSLECTVEGTSNPNLYWYRQAAGRGLQLLFYSVGIGQISSEVPQNLSASRPQDRQFILSSKKLLLSDSGFYLCAFRRNGKNIQYFGAGTRLSVL.

J is TRBJ2-1 and V is TRBV29-1; the D gene could be TRBD1 or TRBD2 (5 bases each). This CDR3 spans 20 amino acids. Germline V gives CDR1 SQVTM, CDR2 ANQGSEA. Trimming removed 6 bases at V and 7 bases at J, with 37 bases between. As DNA, the CDR3 is TGCAGCGTCTCGCTTCTCTGGTCGGGGAGAGGGGTTAATCGTAGGAATGAGCAGTTCTTC. Protein product: CSVSLLWSGRGVNRRNEQFF.

This chain connects TRBV5-1 to TRBJ2-7, with D perhaps TRBD1 or TRBD2 (5 bases each). The CDR3 contains 13 residues. The V end was cut by 4 bases, the J end by 11 bases, with 19 bases between. Germline assignment: CDR1 SGHRS and CDR2 YFSETQ. DNA for the CDR3: TGCGCCAGCAGCCCAGAGAGAGGGGAAATGAAGTACTTC. This sequence encodes CASSPERGEMKYF.

V usage is TRBV9 and J usage is TRBJ2-1; D is possibly TRBD1 (6 bases). CDR1 is SGDLS, CDR2 YYNGEE, per germline. The CDR3 is 13 amino acids. V was pared by 4 bases and J by 4 bases, with 9 bases between. The CDR3 DNA is TGTGCCAGCAGCTCCCAGGGGTACAATGAGCAGTTCTTC. As protein: CASSSQGYNEQFF.

The V and J genes are TRBV30 and TRBJ1-2, with D possibly matching TRBD1 (5 bases). The CDR3 contains 15 residues. The V and J ends lost 4 bases and 1 base respectively, with 16 bases between them. Germline V CDR1 and CDR2: GTSNPN, SVGIG (reference sequence). The CDR3 loop is CAWTLRGRFNYGYTF. DNA for the CDR3: TGTGCCTGGACCCTACGGGGGAGATTTAACTATGGCTACACCTTC.

This chain uses TRBV4-2 with TRBJ2-1; 11 positions match TRBD2. The CDR3 loop spans 14 amino acids. CDR1 and CDR2 from the germline V gene are LGHNA and YNFKEQ. The ends lost 7 bases at V and 13 bases at J; junction bases unmatched: 12. Here the CDR3 DNA reads TGTGCCAGCACGACCCGCACTAGCGGGGGCGGACAGTTCTTC. It encodes CASTTRTSGGGQFF.

The chain couples TRBV29-1 to TRBJ1-2; D ambiguous. The CDR3 loop spans 15 amino acids. Trimming shortened V by 7 bases and J by 7 bases, and 25 bases separated the two germline ends. Germline CDR1 reads SQVTM; CDR2 reads ANQGSEA. The CDR3 DNA reads TGCAGCGCCAGACTCGACGGGGAATCCTTCTTTGGCTACACCTTC. Amino acids: CSARLDGESFFGYTF. The variable domain in full, with the rest retrieved from reference TRBV29-1 and TRBJ1-2, is SAVISQKPSRDICQRGTSLTIQCQVDSQVTMMFWYRQQPGQSLTLIATANQGSEATYESGFVIDKFPISRPNLTFSTLTVSNMSPEDSSIYLCSARLDGESFFGYTFGSGTRLTVV.

This chain links TRBV29-1 with TRBJ2-3; D remains ambiguous. This CDR3 contains 11 residues. Germline CDR1 reads SQVTM; CDR2 reads ANQGSEA. V shed 2 bases and J shed 7 bases, with 7 bases lying between them. The CDR3 bases are TGCAGCGTTGAATCAGCGTATACGCAGTATTTT. This gives the protein CSVESAYTQYF.

The V and J genes are TRBV29-1 and TRBJ1-1; tentative D call: TRBD1 (6 bases). V was trimmed by 5 bases and J by 4 bases, leaving 14 bases between them. Germline loops: CDR1 SQVTM, CDR2 ANQGSEA. The CDR3 length is 13 residues. The DNA for the CDR3 is TGCAGCGTTACAGGGAGGAGACTCACTGAAGCTTTCTTT. Translation gives CSVTGRRLTEAFF.

This clone showed up just once. The DNA for the CDR3 is TGTGCCAGCAGCCAACCAGGACTAGCGGGGTACAATGAGCAGTTCTTC. This codes for CASSQPGLAGYNEQFF. The V call is TRBV14, the J call TRBJ2-1, with 12 bases matching TRBD2. The CDR3 has 16 amino acids. The germline CDR1 and CDR2 sequences are SGHDN and FVKESK. The junction had 3 bases not matched to a gene; V was cut back by 2 bases and J by 4 bases.

The chain employs TRBV5-1 and TRBJ2-3, with D maybe TRBD2 (6 bases). The CDR3 covers 14 residues. The germline CDR1 and CDR2 sequences are SGHRS and YFSETQ. V lost 5 bases, J lost 2 bases, and 12 bases lay in between. CDR3 DNA sequence: TGCGCCAGCAGGGAGGGGTTCGCCACAGATACGCAGTATTTT. Protein product: CASREGFATDTQYF.

V and J are TRBV7-9 and TRBJ2-7; D remains unclear. This CDR3 has 11 residues. V lost 5 bases and J 3 bases, leaving 5 bases between the germline ends. Germline V gene data show CDR1 as SEHNR and CDR2 as FQNEAQ (reference sequence). In nucleotides, the CDR3 is TGTGCCAGCAGCGCCCGCTACGAGCAGTACTTC. Translated, it gives CASSARYEQYF.